This TCR beta chain derives from a study of CD8+CD57+ T cells in acquired aplastic anemia. Study conclusions and caveats: The number of CD8+ CDR3 sequences shared by patients and controls was around 30.

This clonotype was observed at least ten times. What it binds is not known. The sequenced patients had an expansion of CD8+CD57+ cells seen by flow cytometry. Every patient was diagnosed with severe acquired aplastic anemia. Blood sampling was performed on the patients, and none of them had received therapy by then. This CDR3 contains 14 residues. Germline V CDR1 and CDR2: WSHSY, SAAADI. Deletions cut 0 bases from V and 4 bases from J, with 7 bases between. The study profiled TCR beta VDJ and CDR3 using genomic DNA as template. From the reads, TCRdb called clonotypes with MiXCR, one entry per CDR3 protein. The top ten hold less than 20% of the sample, which has around 200,000 distinct CDR3 sequences, under 55% seen once.

The sequence was obtained from a human donor with aplastic anemia. The sample consisted of sorted CD4+, CD8+, or CD8+CD57+ T cells (not recorded which) from PBMCs. This sequence joins TRBV10-2 and TRBJ1-5; D gene uncertain. CDR3 sequence: CASSESGRNQPQHF. The CDR3 DNA is TGCGCCAGCAGTGAGTCCGGGCGAAATCAGCCCCAGCATTTT.